This TCR beta chain originates from a study of T cells in Graves' hyperthyroidism and ophthalmopathy. Findings and limits, study-wide: Most thyroid clonotypes expanded above 0.001 appeared in blood too.

The source material, RNA transcripts, was used to amplify TCR beta CDR3 regions. The HTBI primer set was used in a first-round RT-PCR of the TCR CDR3. TCRdb reprocessed the multiplex PCR reads with MiXCR, giving one entry per CDR3 protein. The sample has 500,000 to 550,000 distinct CDR3 sequences, just under 20% seen once. This CDR3 has 15 amino acids. Germline V gene sequence: CDR1 SGHTA, CDR2 FQGTGA. Losses at the gene ends were 3 bases for V and 4 bases for J; bases not matched to a gene: 3. A word on this clonotype: The antigen remains unidentified.

This receptor was taken from a man between 35 and 55 years old with Graves' ophthalmopathy. V and J are TRBV7-3 and TRBJ2-1; 10 nucleotides align to TRBD2. The specimen was blood. In DNA form, the CDR3 reads TGTGCCAGCAGCTTCGGACTAGCGGTATACAATGAGCAGTTCTTC. This sequence encodes CASSFGLAVYNEQFF.